This is a list of T cell receptor beta chains from one sample in a study of shared T cell receptors in the human thymus. The assay was immunoSEQ multiplex PCR, and TCRdb's table has in-frame clones only and misses some. Of 700,000 to 750,000 clones listed, 70% to 90% are singletons. These data also featured in a second study, about human thymus T cells.

The sample comprised thymocytes. These receptors came from a girl under three years old with a congenital heart defect. CDR3s include the opening cysteine and the closing phenylalanine or tryptophan. A D gene is named only where the DNA matches it firmly. Expanded clones are given a class, and other clones once, few, many or no size at all.

V,size,D,J,CDR3,DNA
TRBV19,.,.,TRBJ1-2,CASIGGETGHTNYGYTF,TGTGCCAGTATCGGGGGGGAGACGGGACATACGAACTATGGCTACACCTTC
TRBV5-1,.,TRBD2,TRBJ2-1,CASSKRGAYNEQFF,TGCGCCAGCAGCAAGCGGGGGGCGTACAATGAGCAGTTCTTC
TRBV4-1,.,.,TRBJ2-1,CASSQAQGGEQFF,TGCGCCAGCAGCCAAGCCCAGGGGGGTGAGCAGTTCTTC
TRBV5-1,.,.,TRBJ2-7,CASSYLGGVFNEQYF,TGCGCCAGCAGTTATCTAGGGGGGGTTTTTAACGAGCAGTACTTC
TRBV7-9,once,.,TRBJ2-7,CASSNHNRDPTHEQYF,TGTGCCAGCAGCAACCATAACAGGGATCCCACCCACGAGCAGTACTTC
TRBV7-9,.,.,TRBJ1-2,CASSALRTANYGYTF,TGTGCCAGCAGCGCACTCAGGACAGCTAACTATGGCTACACCTTC
TRBV29-1,.,TRBD2,TRBJ2-1,CSVEVTSGANTYNEQFF,TGCAGCGTTGAGGTGACTAGCGGGGCCAACACTTACAATGAGCAGTTCTTC
TRBV15,.,TRBD1,TRBJ2-3,CATSRRGRFEDTQYF,TGTGCCACCAGCAGAAGGGGGCGTTTTGAGGATACGCAGTATTTT
TRBV29-1,.,.,TRBJ1-1,CSVRSRGAFF,TGCAGCGTTCGTAGCCGAGGAGCTTTCTTT
TRBV10-3,.,.,TRBJ1-6,CAISDYNSPLHF,TGTGCCATCAGTGATTATAATTCCCCCCTCCACTTT
TRBV27,.,TRBD1,TRBJ1-5,CASSLRGGGGQPQHF,TGTGCCAGCAGTTTACGAGGAGGGGGCGGTCAGCCCCAGCATTTT
TRBV2,.,TRBD1,TRBJ2-7,CASRAYRDRVPYEQYF,TGTGCCAGCAGGGCATACCGGGACAGGGTGCCGTACGAGCAGTACTTC
TRBV5-1,.,.,TRBJ1-4,CASSLLSLEQGRSLTNEKLFF,TGCGCCAGCAGCTTGTTGTCCCTCGAGCAGGGTCGATCTTTAACTAATGAAAAACTGTTTTTT
TRBV27,.,TRBD1,TRBJ1-1,CASSPRTHTGGENTEAFF,TGTGCCAGCAGTCCCCGGACTCACACAGGGGGGGAGAACACTGAAGCTTTCTTT
TRBV6-8,.,TRBD1,TRBJ1-1,CASSATGDTEAFF,TGTGCCAGCAGTGCGACAGGGGACACTGAAGCTTTCTTT
TRBV5-8,.,.,TRBJ1-1,CASSLGQKAFF,TGTGCCAGCAGCTTGGGGCAGAAAGCTTTCTTT
TRBV6-5,.,TRBD1,TRBJ1-6,CASSLGQGAGSPLHF,TGTGCCAGCAGTTTGGGACAGGGGGCGGGTTCACCCCTCCACTTT
TRBV7-9,.,.,TRBJ1-2,CASSAIPEGNYGYTF,TGTGCCAGCAGCGCAATCCCGGAGGGTAACTATGGCTACACCTTC
TRBV11-2,.,TRBD2,TRBJ2-1,CASSQPPSGEYNEQFF,TGTGCCAGCAGCCAACCGCCTAGCGGGGAATACAATGAGCAGTTCTTC
TRBV18,.,.,TRBJ1-2,CASSPLGGVTGYTF,TGTGCCAGCTCACCCCTCGGGGGGGTGACTGGCTACACCTTC
TRBV6-1,.,.,TRBJ1-3,CASLIQGLAGNTTYF,TGTGCCAGCCTCATCCAGGGCCTTGCTGGAAACACCACATATTTT
TRBV27,few,TRBD1,TRBJ1-1,CASSFTRVSRRTGGRNTEAFF,TGTGCCAGCAGTTTTACCCGAGTGAGCAGAAGAACAGGGGGGAGGAACACTGAAGCTTTCTTT
TRBV7-9,.,.,TRBJ2-3,CASSLVRTSTDTQYF,TGTGCCAGCAGCTTAGTTCGGACTAGCACAGATACGCAGTATTTT
TRBV15,.,.,TRBJ1-5,CATSREAGSNQPQHF,TGTGCCACCAGCAGAGAAGCGGGGAGCAATCAGCCCCAGCATTTT
TRBV7-9,once,.,TRBJ1-2,CASSLVTAGNYYGYTF,TGTGCCAGCAGCTTAGTGACGGCGGGGAATTACTATGGCTACACCTTC
TRBV7-9,.,TRBD1,TRBJ1-2,CASSLADRGNGYTF,TGTGCCAGCAGCTTAGCCGACAGGGGGAATGGCTACACCTTC
TRBV6-5,.,.,TRBJ1-1,CASSYMRGSGTEAFF,TGTGCCAGCAGTTACATGAGGGGGTCGGGCACTGAAGCTTTCTTT
TRBV11-2,.,.,TRBJ2-7,CASSFSELYDAHSYEQYF,TGTGCCAGCAGCTTCAGCGAGCTGTACGACGCCCACTCCTACGAGCAGTACTTC
TRBV5-6,.,.,TRBJ1-1,CASSLDRAGDTEAFF,TGTGCCAGCAGCTTGGACAGGGCGGGAGACACTGAAGCTTTCTTT
TRBV7-9,.,.,TRBJ2-2,CASSRGNGELFF,TGTGCCAGCAGTAGGGGTAACGGGGAGCTGTTTTTT
TRBV2,.,.,TRBJ1-5,CASSGGSSNQPQHF,TGTGCCAGCAGTGGAGGATCTAGCAATCAGCCCCAGCATTTT
TRBV4-1,.,.,TRBJ1-1,CASSQEGRGGTEAFF,TGCGCCAGCAGCCAAGAGGGGCGGGGGGGCACTGAAGCTTTCTTT
TRBV5-6,.,TRBD1,TRBJ2-7,CASSAGQGPNSYEQYF,TGTGCCAGCAGCGCGGGACAGGGGCCCAACTCCTACGAGCAGTACTTC
TRBV28,.,TRBD1,TRBJ2-7,CASSRRTGRDYEQYF,TGTGCCAGCAGTCGGAGGACAGGGCGGGACTACGAGCAGTACTTC
TRBV28,.,.,TRBJ2-7,CASSITGIPTYEQYF,TGTGCCAGCAGTATTACAGGGATCCCTACCTACGAGCAGTACTTC